This TCR beta chain is drawn from a study of blood T cell repertoires in COVID-19. Across the whole study: There were acute and convalescent COVID-19 samples, and they came from the United States, Italy and Spain.

This clone was counted a single time. Measured with immunoSEQ multiplex PCR; TCRdb has only the in-frame clones, and not every one. The sample contains 92,000 or so clones, about nine tenths of which appear only once. V was trimmed by 0 bases and J by 1 base, leaving 9 bases between them. Germline values: CDR1 SGHAT, CDR2 FQNNGV. The CDR3 is 15 residues long. The specimen was peripheral blood. The source is a man between 60 and 70 years old with acute or convalescent COVID-19. The genes are TRBV11-2 and TRBJ2-5; D is perhaps TRBD1 (6 bases). The CDR3 here is CASSLDRGIQETQYF. In DNA form, the CDR3 reads TGTGCCAGCAGCTTAGATAGGGGGATCCAAGAGACCCAGTACTTC.